This T cell receptor (beta chain) was profiled in a study of T cell changes during pregnancy in multiple sclerosis. This table comes from immunoSEQ multiplex PCR, and its TCRdb copy is limited to in-frame clones, with some not included. The sample lists approximately 20,000 clones, 89% occurring once. The V end was cut by 5 bases, the J end by 7 bases, with 9 bases between. Germline CDR1 reads SGHVS; CDR2 reads FQNEAQ. CDR3 length equals 11 residues. V and J are TRBV7-8 and TRBJ2-7; no clear D. The input for sequencing was CD8+ T cells from peripheral blood mononuclear cells, taken in the second trimester of pregnancy. This TCR was recovered from a female donor in good health, enrolled as a control in a pregnancy study. CDR3 sequence (DNA): TGTGCCAGCAGCCCAGGCCTGGAGCAGTACTTC. This codes for CASSPGLEQYF.